One and the same sample provided the 5 T cell receptor beta chains below, sequenced in a study of CD8 T cells in Susac syndrome. A quantity of about 0.5 to 1 ug RNA underwent reverse transcription using random hexamers. MiXCR, run by TCRdb on the immunoSEQ multiplex PCR reads, gives a single entry per CDR3 protein. The sample lists more than 250,000 distinct CDR3 sequences, under 95% occurring once. The sequencing sample was made of CD4+ T cells from PBMCs. Every receptor here comes from a human donor with multiple sclerosis.

The V and J genes are TRBV29-1 and TRBJ2-7; TRBD1 agrees at 8 bases. The CDR3 contains 12 residues. J lost 6 bases, V lost 5 bases, and 6 bases had no gene match. The germline CDR1 and CDR2 sequences are SQVTM and ANQGSEA. CDR3 DNA: TGCAGCGTTATCACACAGGGGGTCGAGCAGTACTTC. As protein: CSVITQGVEQYF.

The chain uses TRBV12-3 or TRBV12-4 and TRBJ1-1; possible D gene TRBD1, 5 bases. With 6 bases removed from V and 1 base from J, the gap between germline ends came to 18 bases. This CDR3 has 16 residues. The CDR3 DNA follows: TGTGCCAGCAGCGCTCACGTCGGGGGACGGAACACTGAAGCTTTCTTT. Encoded protein: CASSAHVGGRNTEAFF.

This chain links TRBV19 with TRBJ2-1; 11 bases are shared with TRBD2. CDR3 length equals 16 residues. Unmatched junction bases numbered 6, after V lost 4 bases and J lost 4 bases. CDR1 and CDR2 from the germline V gene are LNHDA and SQIVND (reference sequence). The CDR3 protein is CASSSRSSGRYNEQFF. CDR3 sequence (DNA): TGTGCCAGTAGTAGCCGGTCTAGCGGGAGGTACAATGAGCAGTTCTTC.

V gene TRBV20-1 combines with J gene TRBJ2-2, with D possibly matching TRBD1 (5 bases). CDR1 and CDR2 (germline): DFQATT, SNEGSKA (reference sequence). The germline V and J ends were trimmed by 5 bases and 8 bases, with 9 bases remaining between them. The CDR3 loop spans 11 amino acids. CDR3 coding DNA: TGCAGTGCTCCAGGGTCGGGGGAGCTGTTTTTT. Its translation is CSAPGSGELFF.

The V gene is TRBV5-1, the J gene TRBJ1-1, with no clear D. Trimming removed 4 bases from V and 4 bases from J, with 14 bases in between. The germline CDR1 and CDR2 sequences are SGHRS and YFSETQ. The CDR3 totals 14 residues. The CDR3 sequence: CASSLPREGTEAFF. The DNA of the CDR3 is TGCGCCAGCAGCCTACCACGGGAGGGCACTGAAGCTTTCTTT.